This passage covers 24 T cell receptor beta chains from one sample sequenced in a study of human T cells and chemical hapten exposure. MiXCR, applied by TCRdb to the RACE reads, yields one record per CDR3 protein. Among under 200,000 distinct CDR3 sequences listed, 28% were seen once. The time point here: patch test 3, about 24 weeks after DPC sensitization. Treatment reported: therapeutic diphenylcyclopropenone sensitization with weekly scalp DPC. The sample in question was whole blood, obtained in connection with sensitization to the hapten diphenylcyclopropenone (DPC). The receptors were sampled from a woman aged 18-29 years with alopecia areata. Some clones in this sample may be carry-over from other donors' samples.

This clonotype showed up just once. The CDR3: CASSVGGQLGNYGYTF. The DNA for the CDR3 is TGTGCCAGCAGCGTAGGAGGGCAGCTTGGTAACTATGGCTACACCTTC. J is TRBJ1-2 and V is TRBV9, with unresolved D. Looked up from germline, CDR1 is SGDLS and CDR2 is YYNGEE. This CDR3 region has 16 residues. The germline V and J ends were trimmed by 0 bases and 1 base, with 13 bases remaining between them.

The V and J genes are TRBV6-1 and TRBJ2-5; TRBD2 is a possible D gene (5 bases). The CDR3 consists of 15 residues. V was pared by 0 bases and J by 1 base, with 9 bases between. Per germline, CDR1 MNHNS and CDR2 SASEGT. CDR3 sequence: CASSEAGGSQETQYF. CDR3 coding DNA: TGTGCCAGCAGTGAAGCAGGCGGGTCCCAAGAGACCCAGTACTTC.

This clonotype has only a few counts. The chain is built from TRBV9 and TRBJ2-1; 7 nucleotides align to TRBD2. The V and J ends lost 0 bases and 4 bases, in that order; junction bases with no gene match: 4. Looked up from germline, CDR1 is SGDLS and CDR2 is YYNGEE. The CDR3 covers 15 residues. CDR3: CASSVDSSGYNEQFF. The CDR3 DNA is TGTGCCAGCAGCGTAGATTCTAGCGGATACAATGAGCAGTTCTTC.

This chain uses TRBV29-1 with TRBJ1-5; 8 nucleotides align to TRBD1. V gave up 4 bases and J gave up 1 base; unmatched junction bases: 9. The CDR3 runs 16 residues. Germline V gene sequence: CDR1 SQVTM, CDR2 ANQGSEA. The DNA for the CDR3 is TGCAGCGTTGGGAGAGCCGACAGGGGAAGCAATCAGCCCCAGCATTTT. Protein: CSVGRADRGSNQPQHF.

The chain carries TRBV4-1 and TRBJ2-7, with D possibly being TRBD2 (6 bases). CDR1 and CDR2 from the germline V gene are MGHRA and YSYEKL. V was trimmed by 1 base and J by 0 bases, leaving 10 bases between them. This CDR3 spans 15 amino acids. In DNA form, the CDR3 reads TGCGCCAGCAGCCAAGGAACTAGCAGCTCCTACGAGCAGTACTTC. Translation: CASSQGTSSSYEQYF.

The chain couples TRBV29-1 to TRBJ2-3, with D possibly matching TRBD2 (6 bases). The germline gives CDR1 SQVTM, CDR2 ANQGSEA. The CDR3 sequence is 14 residues long. V lost 7 bases to trimming and J lost 0 bases, with 14 bases between them. The CDR3 sequence is CSASGGTSTDTQYF. The CDR3 bases are TGCAGCGCTAGTGGGGGGACTAGCACAGATACGCAGTATTTT.

Written as DNA, the CDR3 is TGTGCCAGCAGCAAGAGCGGGAGTTGGCAGACCCAGTACTTC. It yields the protein CASSKSGSWQTQYF. The rearrangement links TRBV21-1 to TRBJ2-5; TRBD2 is the table's D call, not checked against the DNA. TRBV21-1 is marked as a pseudogene. This CDR3 comprises 14 residues.

The chain carries TRBV7-2 and TRBJ1-1, with D tentatively TRBD1 (5 bases). Germline-derived CDR1 and CDR2 are SGHTA and FQGNSA. The CDR3 covers 14 residues. Trimming shortened V by 2 bases and J by 6 bases, and 13 bases separated the two germline ends. CDR3 DNA sequence: TGTGCCAGCAGCTTATGGGGGGTTCAGGCTGAAGCTTTCTTT. It translates to CASSLWGVQAEAFF.

The rearrangement joins TRBV24-1 to TRBJ1-1; a possible D gene is TRBD1 (5 bases). CDR1 and CDR2 from the germline V gene are KGHDR and SFDVKD. The CDR3 length is 12 residues. V gave up 7 bases and J gave up 11 bases, with 16 bases separating them. The CDR3: CATSFRQRVAFF. CDR3 in DNA: TGTGCCACCAGCTTTCGACAGCGTGTGGCTTTCTTT.

This clonotype was detected a few times. V gene TRBV12-3 or TRBV12-4 combines with J gene TRBJ1-1; 7 bases line up with TRBD1. CDR3 length: 15 residues. With V trimmed by 1 base and J by 6 bases, 8 bases remained unmatched. The CDR3 region has the DNA TGTGCCAGCAGTTTAGGACAGGGCGGTAATTCTGAAGCTTTCTTT. Translation gives CASSLGQGGNSEAFF.

V usage is TRBV4-3 and J usage is TRBJ2-3, with 9 bases aligning to TRBD2. Germline V gene sequence: CDR1 LGHNA, CDR2 YSLEER. The trim removed 1 base at V and 1 base at J, leaving 3 bases unmatched. The CDR3 extends over 16 amino acids. The CDR3: CASSQGASGGTDTQYF. The CDR3 coding sequence is TGCGCCAGCAGCCAAGGAGCTAGCGGGGGCACAGATACGCAGTATTTT.

This clonotype was seen a handful of times. The chain combines TRBV6-2 or TRBV6-3 with TRBJ2-1; TRBD1 aligns across 7 bases. The trim removed 5 bases at V and 0 bases at J, leaving 13 bases unmatched. Germline V gives CDR1 MNHEY, CDR2 SVGEGT. The CDR3 runs to 18 residues. Here the CDR3 DNA reads TGTGCCAGCAGTCTCCTAATTCCGGGACAGAGCTCCTACAATGAGCAGTTCTTC. Translation: CASSLLIPGQSSYNEQFF.

The chain joins TRBV20-1 to TRBJ2-1, with 15 bases aligning to TRBD2. Germline CDR1 reads DFQATT; CDR2 reads SNEGSKA (reference sequence). The CDR3 runs to 16 residues. J was trimmed by 7 bases and V by 5 bases; bases with no gene match: 9. The CDR3 sequence is CSAAGTSGRTRNEQFF. The DNA of the CDR3 is TGCAGTGCTGCTGGGACTAGCGGGAGGACGAGGAATGAGCAGTTCTTC.

This chain links TRBV6-2 or TRBV6-3 with TRBJ2-1; no reliable D call. CDR1 and CDR2 (germline): MNHEY, SVGEGT. The V and J ends lost 5 bases and 8 bases respectively, with 16 bases between them. CDR3 size: 14 residues. This chain's CDR3 is CASSPTHGMDEQFF. CDR3 in DNA: TGTGCCAGCAGTCCCACTCATGGGATGGATGAGCAGTTCTTC.

The gene calls are TRBV9 and TRBJ2-5; D is uncertain. Trimming removed 0 bases at V and 3 bases at J, with 12 bases between. From germline, CDR1 is SGDLS and CDR2 YYNGEE. The length of the CDR3 is 15 residues. In DNA, the CDR3 is TGTGCCAGCAGCGTAGAGGGTACAAGGGAAGAGACCCAGTACTTC. Residues: CASSVEGTREETQYF.

J is TRBJ1-5 and V is TRBV11-2; perhaps TRBD1 as D (5 bases). The CDR3 spans 18 residues. Trimming removed 4 bases from V and 0 bases from J, with 19 bases in between. The V gene's germline CDR1 is SGHAT and CDR2 FQNNGV. CDR3 protein: CASSSGGRGLYSNQPQHF. CDR3 coding DNA: TGTGCCAGCAGCTCCGGCGGGCGGGGCTTGTATAGCAATCAGCCCCAGCATTTT.

This chain joins TRBV27 and TRBJ1-2, with D maybe TRBD1 (6 bases). CDR3 size: 14 residues. CDR1 is MNHEY, CDR2 SMNVEV, per germline (reference sequence). Trimming left V 8 bases short and J 3 bases short, with 16 bases between. The CDR3 loop is CASRPDSLYYGYTF. The CDR3 bases are TGTGCCAGCCGCCCGGACAGCCTTTACTATGGCTACACCTTC.

This clonotype was seen a few times. The rearrangement links TRBV7-2 to TRBJ2-1; the D gene is possibly TRBD2 (5 bases). This CDR3 contains 13 residues. With 6 bases removed from V and 9 bases from J, the gap between germline ends came to 15 bases. Germline V gene data show CDR1 as SGHTA and CDR2 as FQGNSA. Here the CDR3 DNA reads TGTGCCAGCAGTCGCGGAGTTGGGAGTGAGCAGTTCTTC. It yields the protein CASSRGVGSEQFF.

The chain joins TRBV7-2 to TRBJ1-6; D might be TRBD1 (6 bases). CDR1 is SGHTA, CDR2 FQGNSA, per germline. V was cut by 4 bases and J by 6 bases, with 10 bases left in between. The CDR3 spans 14 residues. The chain's CDR3 is CASSSRDTNSPLHF. The DNA for the CDR3 is TGTGCCAGCAGCTCCCGGGACACTAATTCACCCCTCCACTTT.

The CDR3 DNA sequence: TGCGCCAGCAGCAACCAGGGGGCGGGTGGGGCCAACGTCCTGACTTTC. This encodes CASSNQGAGGANVLTF. The V and J genes are TRBV4-3 and TRBJ2-6; 8 bases are a match to TRBD1. The CDR3 consists of 16 residues. Losses at the gene ends were 5 bases for V and 3 bases for J; bases not matched to a gene: 6. Germline loops: CDR1 LGHNA, CDR2 YSLEER.

The chain has TRBV20-1 and TRBJ2-3, with D maybe TRBD2 (5 bases). The CDR3 consists of 13 residues. CDR1 and CDR2 from the germline V gene are DFQATT and SNEGSKA (reference sequence). V gave up 3 bases and J gave up 9 bases, with 16 bases separating them. The CDR3 DNA is TGCAGTGCTAGGCCCCGGGCTAGCCGAACGCAGTATTTT. Its translation: CSARPRASRTQYF.

The genes are TRBV12-3 or TRBV12-4 and TRBJ2-7; D tentatively fits TRBD1 or TRBD2 (5 bases each). The CDR3 has 15 residues. With 4 bases removed from V and 2 bases from J, the gap between germline ends came to 15 bases. The DNA of the CDR3 is TGTGCCAGCAGTTCCCCGGGGCGGACTCCCTACGAGCAGTACTTC. Amino acid sequence: CASSSPGRTPYEQYF.

This rearrangement joins TRBV27 to TRBJ2-7; D remains unclear. Germline lookup yields CDR1 MNHEY and CDR2 SMNVEV (reference sequence). V shed 1 base and J shed 3 bases, with 22 bases lying between them. The CDR3 spans 18 residues. The CDR3 bases are TGTGCCAGCAGTTTATATTCCCCGAATTCCGTCGGCTACTACGAGCAGTACTTC. As protein: CASSLYSPNSVGYYEQYF.

This clonotype was counted a few times. The chain couples TRBV7-2 to TRBJ2-5; possibly TRBD2 for D (6 bases). Germline lookup yields CDR1 SGHTA and CDR2 FQGNSA. V lost 6 bases and J lost 5, with 13 bases in between. The CDR3 has 13 amino acids. CDR3 DNA sequence: TGTGCCAGCAGACGTCCTGGGGGGGAGACCCAGTACTTC. Its translation is CASRRPGGETQYF.